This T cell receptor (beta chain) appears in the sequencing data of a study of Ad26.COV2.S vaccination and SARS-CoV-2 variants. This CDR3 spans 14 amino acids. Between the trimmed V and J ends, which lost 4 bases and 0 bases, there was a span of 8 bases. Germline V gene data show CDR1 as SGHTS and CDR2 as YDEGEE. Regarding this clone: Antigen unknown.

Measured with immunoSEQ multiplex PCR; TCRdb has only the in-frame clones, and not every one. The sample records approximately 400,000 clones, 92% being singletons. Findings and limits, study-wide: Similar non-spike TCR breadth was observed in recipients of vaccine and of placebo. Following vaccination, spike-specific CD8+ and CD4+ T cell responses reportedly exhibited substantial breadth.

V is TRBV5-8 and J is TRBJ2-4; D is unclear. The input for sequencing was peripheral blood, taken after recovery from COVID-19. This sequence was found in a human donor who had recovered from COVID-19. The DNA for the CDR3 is TGTGCCAGCAGCACCAATCTAGCCAAAAACATTCAGTACTTC. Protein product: CASSTNLAKNIQYF. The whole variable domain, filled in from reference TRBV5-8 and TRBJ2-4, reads EAGVTQSPTHLIKTRGQQATLRCSPISGHTSVYWYQQALGLGLQFLLWYDEGEERNRGNFPPRFSGRQFPNYSSELNVNALELEDSALYLCASSTNLAKNIQYFGAGTRLSVL.